Below, 15 T cell receptor beta chains from the same sample are listed, as sequenced in a study of tissue T cells after allogeneic stem cell transplantation. The protocol was immunoSEQ multiplex PCR, while the TCRdb copy is restricted to in-frame clones and leaves out a portion. The table records 8,000 to 10,000 clones, approximately 61% of them present only once. Source: tissue from the jejunum, taken at autopsy. These receptors originate from a woman between 18 and 55 years old with breast cancer.

This sequence joins TRBV25-1 and TRBJ1-2, with TRBD1 matching 7 bases. The CDR3 runs 13 residues. V dropped 2 bases and J dropped 5; count of bases not matched to a gene: 2. The germline V gene has CDR1 MGHDK and CDR2 SYGVNS. The chain's CDR3 is CASSEQGGYGYTF. In DNA form, the CDR3 reads TGTGCCAGCAGTGAACAGGGGGGGTATGGCTACACCTTC.

V gene TRBV7-3 combines with J gene TRBJ1-4; 8 bases are a match to TRBD1. V was clipped by 5 bases and J by 7 bases; unmatched bases: 6. CDR1 SGHTA and CDR2 FQGTGA come from the germline V gene. This CDR3 is 14 amino acids long. CDR3 protein: CASSPRRGREKLFF. The CDR3 DNA follows: TGTGCCAGCAGCCCCCGCAGGGGGCGTGAAAAACTGTTTTTT. Full variable domain (outside the CDR3, taken from reference TRBV7-3 and TRBJ1-4): GAGVSQTPSNKVTEKGKYVELRCDPISGHTALYWYRQSLGQGPEFLIYFQGTGAADDSGLPNDRFFAVRPEGSVSTLKIQRTERGDSAVYLCASSPRRGREKLFFGSGTQLSVL.

This clone is judged medium-sized. The chain uses TRBV6-6 and TRBJ2-1, with 9 bases fitting TRBD2. The CDR3 runs to 12 residues. Trimming removed 6 bases from V and 13 bases from J; junction bases left unmatched: 7. Germline lookup yields CDR1 MNHNY and CDR2 SVGAGI (reference sequence). The CDR3 loop is CASRGGGAIQFF. CDR3 nucleotide sequence: TGTGCCAGCAGGGGCGGGGGGGCCATACAGTTCTTC.

This clone is termed medium-sized (0.01 to 0.1%). Other DNA sequences in the sample encode the same CDR3. The chain joins TRBV7-2 to TRBJ2-7; D not resolved. The germline V gene encodes CDR1 SGHTA and CDR2 FQGNSA. The CDR3 is made up of 13 amino acids. Trimming left V 0 bases short and J 5 bases short, with 8 bases between. This CDR3 reads CASSLAVRHEQYF. The CDR3 coding sequence is TGTGCCAGCAGCTTAGCGGTGCGCCACGAGCAGTACTTC.

Details on this clone: Mismatch with germline at one junction end may stem from a read error. The genes are TRBV7-7 and TRBJ1-3, with D unclear. The CDR3 spans 15 residues. From germline, CDR1 is SSHAT and CDR2 FNYEAQ (reference sequence). CDR3 amino acids: CASSPSSEGGNTIYF. DNA of the CDR3: TGTGCTAGCAGCCCCTCGTCGGAAGGGGGAAACACCATATATTTT.

In its sample, this clone was seen once. In nucleotides, the CDR3 is TGTGCCAGCAGTTTAATAGGGAACTATGGCTACACCTTC. This gives the protein CASSLIGNYGYTF. The chain couples TRBV28 to TRBJ1-2, with D unresolved. The CDR3 runs to 13 residues. Trimming cost V 2 bases and J 2 bases, with 6 bases left between them. CDR1 and CDR2 (germline): MDHEN, SYDVKM.

In this sample, this clone turned up once. The V gene is TRBV5-1, the J gene TRBJ2-5, with D perhaps TRBD1 (6 bases). The V end lost 4 bases, the J end lost 5 bases, and 18 bases lay between the germline ends. The V gene's germline CDR1 is SGHRS and CDR2 YFSETQ. The CDR3 spans 15 residues. The CDR3 region has the DNA TGCGCCAGCAGCCCCACGCCAGGGGTCGGGGAGACCCAGTACTTC. This encodes CASSPTPGVGETQYF.

The J gene is TRBJ2-3, the V gene TRBV6-5; a possible D gene is TRBD1 (5 bases). This CDR3 has 12 residues. Trimming took 6 bases from V and 8 from J, leaving 12 bases between them. Germline lookup yields CDR1 MNHEY and CDR2 SVGAGI. This CDR3 reads CASRSGHLTQYF. CDR3 nucleotides: TGTGCCAGCAGGTCAGGACATCTTACGCAGTATTTT.

This clone was recorded only once. The V gene is TRBV20-1, the J gene TRBJ2-7, with 7 bases fitting TRBD2. The CDR3 loop spans 15 amino acids. Looked up from germline, CDR1 is DFQATT and CDR2 is SNEGSKA (reference sequence). After removal of 3 bases from V and 3 bases from J, the junction contained 11 bases not matched to a gene. The CDR3 here is CSASPSRGGIYEQYF. The CDR3 coding sequence is TGCAGTGCTAGTCCTTCTCGCGGGGGAATCTACGAGCAGTACTTC.

The rearrangement joins TRBV4-3 to TRBJ1-3, with 7 bases matching TRBD1. Germline CDR1 LGHNA, CDR2 YSLEER. The CDR3 has 16 amino acids. The ends lost 1 base at V and 2 bases at J; junction bases unmatched: 5. The CDR3 nucleotides read TGCGCCAGCAGCCAAGCATTGACAGGGACTGGAAACACCATATATTTT. Translated, it gives CASSQALTGTGNTIYF.

The rearrangement joins TRBV3-1 (or the pseudogene TRBV3-2) to TRBJ1-4, with 9 bases identical to TRBD1. Germline-derived CDR1 and CDR2 are LGHDT and YNNKEL (reference sequence). This CDR3 has 14 residues. V lost 4 bases and J lost 8; bases outside the gene matches: 5. For the CDR3, the DNA is TGTGCCAGCAGCCGCAACAGGGGGCTCGAAAAACTGTTTTTT. Amino acid sequence: CASSRNRGLEKLFF.

This clone has only a few counts. The V and J genes are TRBV19 and TRBJ1-2; TRBD1 matches 8 bases. After removal of 7 bases from V and 6 bases from J, the junction contained 4 bases not matched to a gene. CDR3 size: 12 residues. The V gene's germline CDR1 is LNHDA and CDR2 SQIVND (reference sequence). CDR3 protein: CASTLTGDGYTF. Written as DNA, the CDR3 is TGTGCCAGTACCTTGACAGGGGATGGCTACACCTTC. The variable domain in full, with the rest retrieved from reference TRBV19 and TRBJ1-2, is DGGITQSPKYLFRKEGQNVTLSCEQNLNHDAMYWYRQDPGQGLRLIYYSQIVNDFQKGDIAEGYSVSREKKESFPLTVTSAQKNPTAFYLCASTLTGDGYTFGSGTRLTVV.

The chain couples TRBV7-2 to TRBJ1-1; 7 bases align to TRBD1. This CDR3 has 14 residues. Germline V gene lookup returns CDR1 SGHTA and CDR2 FQGNSA. V was clipped by 6 bases and J by 4 bases; unmatched bases: 8. The chain's CDR3 is CASSTGVSGTEAFF. Written as DNA, the CDR3 is TGTGCCAGCAGTACAGGGGTTAGCGGCACTGAAGCTTTCTTT.

This chain connects TRBV24-1 to TRBJ1-2; D possibly corresponds to TRBD1 (6 bases). The CDR3 runs 13 residues. V dropped 1 base and J dropped 8 bases, with 10 bases sitting between them. The germline V gene encodes CDR1 KGHDR and CDR2 SFDVKD. The CDR3 sequence: CATSDFNRVGYTF. The CDR3 nucleotides are TGTGCCACCAGTGATTTTAACAGGGTCGGCTACACCTTC.

J is TRBJ2-5 and V is TRBV18; 9 bases agree with TRBD2. Unmatched junction bases numbered 7, after V lost 3 bases and J lost 5 bases. Germline V gives CDR1 KGHSH, CDR2 LQKENI. The CDR3 loop spans 15 amino acids. As DNA, the CDR3 is TGTGCCAGCTCACCTCGTAGCGGGAGAACGGAGACCCAGTACTTC. Translation gives CASSPRSGRTETQYF.